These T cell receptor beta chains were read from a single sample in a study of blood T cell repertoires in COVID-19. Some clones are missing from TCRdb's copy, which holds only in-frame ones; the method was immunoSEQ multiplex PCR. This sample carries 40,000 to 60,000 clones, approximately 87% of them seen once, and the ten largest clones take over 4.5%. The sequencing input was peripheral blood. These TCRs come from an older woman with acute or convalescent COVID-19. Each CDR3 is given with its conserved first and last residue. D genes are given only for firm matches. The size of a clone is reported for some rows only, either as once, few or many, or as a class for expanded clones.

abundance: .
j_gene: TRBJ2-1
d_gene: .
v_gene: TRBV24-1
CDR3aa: CATSDLRSYGGQFF
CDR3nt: TGTGCCACCAGTGATTTGCGGTCATATGGAGGGCAGTTCTTC

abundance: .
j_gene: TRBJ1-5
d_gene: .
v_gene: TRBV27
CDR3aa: CASSLNYNQPQHF
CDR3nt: TGTGCCAGCAGTTTAAATTATAATCAGCCCCAGCATTTT

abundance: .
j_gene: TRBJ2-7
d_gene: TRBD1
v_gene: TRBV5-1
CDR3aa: CASSLPKDRGETYEQYF
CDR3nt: TGCGCCAGCAGCTTGCCCAAAGACAGGGGGGAAACCTACGAGCAGTACTTC

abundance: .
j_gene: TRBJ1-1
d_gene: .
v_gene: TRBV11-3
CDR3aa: CASSFGANTEAFF
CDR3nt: TGTGCCAGCAGCTTTGGGGCTAACACTGAAGCTTTCTTT

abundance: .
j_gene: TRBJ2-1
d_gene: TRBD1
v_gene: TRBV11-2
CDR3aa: CASSPDRAGWQFF
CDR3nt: TGTGCCAGCAGCCCGGACAGGGCGGGGTGGCAGTTCTTC

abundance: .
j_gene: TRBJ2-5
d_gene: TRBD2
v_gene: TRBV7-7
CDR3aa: CASSLGLAGGRETQYF
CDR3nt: TGTGCCAGCAGCTTAGGACTAGCGGGGGGGCGGGAGACCCAGTACTTC

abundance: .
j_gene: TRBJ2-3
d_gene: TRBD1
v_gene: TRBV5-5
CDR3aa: CASSVTGDKGDTQYF
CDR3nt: TGTGCCAGCAGCGTAACAGGGGACAAGGGAGATACGCAGTATTTT

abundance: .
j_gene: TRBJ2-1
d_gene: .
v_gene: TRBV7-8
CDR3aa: CASSLFGGSYNEQFF
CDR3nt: TGTGCCAGCAGCTTATTTGGGGGGTCCTACAATGAGCAGTTCTTC

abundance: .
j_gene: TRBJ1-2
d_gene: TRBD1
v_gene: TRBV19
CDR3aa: CASTRGGQPATYGYTF
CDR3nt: TGTGCCAGTACCAGAGGGGGACAGCCCGCCACTTATGGCTACACCTTC

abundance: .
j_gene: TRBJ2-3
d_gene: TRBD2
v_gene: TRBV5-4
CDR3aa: CASSAGGRADTQYF
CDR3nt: TGTGCCAGCAGCGCGGGGGGTAGGGCAGATACGCAGTATTTT

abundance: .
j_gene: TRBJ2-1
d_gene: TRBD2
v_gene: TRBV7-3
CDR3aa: CASSRGGNEQFF
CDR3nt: TGTGCCAGCAGCCGGGGGGGAAATGAGCAGTTCTTC

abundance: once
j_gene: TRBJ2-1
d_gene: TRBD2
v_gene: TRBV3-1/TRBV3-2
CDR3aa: CASSPTSGHNEQFF
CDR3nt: TGTGCCAGCAGCCCCACTAGCGGACACAATGAGCAGTTCTTC

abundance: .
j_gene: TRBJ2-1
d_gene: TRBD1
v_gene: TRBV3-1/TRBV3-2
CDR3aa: CASSQGTGWNEQFF
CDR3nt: TGTGCCAGCAGCCAGGGGACAGGGTGGAATGAGCAGTTCTTC

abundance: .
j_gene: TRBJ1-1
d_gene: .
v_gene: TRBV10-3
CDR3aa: CAISESRGAFF
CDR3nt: TGTGCCATCAGTGAGTCACGGGGAGCTTTCTTT

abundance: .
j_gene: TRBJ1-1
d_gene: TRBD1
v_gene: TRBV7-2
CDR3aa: CASRTAGGRTEAFF
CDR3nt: TGTGCCAGCAGAACCGCAGGGGGAAGAACTGAAGCTTTCTTT

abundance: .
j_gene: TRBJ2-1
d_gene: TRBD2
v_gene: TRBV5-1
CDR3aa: CASSSITTSGRVYNEQFF
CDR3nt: TGCGCCAGCAGCTCCATAACTACTAGCGGGAGGGTCTACAATGAGCAGTTCTTC

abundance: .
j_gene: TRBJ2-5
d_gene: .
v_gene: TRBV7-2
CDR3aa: CASSLQRGWETQYF
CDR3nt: TGTGCCAGCAGCTTGCAAAGGGGATGGGAGACCCAGTACTTC

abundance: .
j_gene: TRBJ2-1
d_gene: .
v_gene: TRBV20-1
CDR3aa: CSASPLVEQFF
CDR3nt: TGCAGTGCTAGCCCCTTAGTCGAGCAGTTCTTC

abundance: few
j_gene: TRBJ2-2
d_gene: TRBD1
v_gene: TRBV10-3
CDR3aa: CAILDRGGTGELFF
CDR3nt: TGTGCCATCTTGGACAGGGGCGGCACCGGGGAGCTGTTTTTT

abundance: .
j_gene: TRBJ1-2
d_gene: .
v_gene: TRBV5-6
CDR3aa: CASHVGSPGYGYTF
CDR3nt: TGTGCCAGCCACGTCGGCTCCCCGGGATATGGCTACACCTTC

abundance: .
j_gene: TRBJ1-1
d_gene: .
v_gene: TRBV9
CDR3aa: CASSVVERAEAFF
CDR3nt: TGTGCCAGCAGCGTAGTAGAGAGGGCTGAAGCTTTCTTT

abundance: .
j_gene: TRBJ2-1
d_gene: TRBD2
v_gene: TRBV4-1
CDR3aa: CASSQRWEGHNEQFF
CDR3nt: TGCGCCAGCAGCCAGAGATGGGAGGGTCACAATGAGCAGTTCTTC

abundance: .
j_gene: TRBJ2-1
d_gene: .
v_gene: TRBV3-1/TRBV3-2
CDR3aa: CASSPQWESDEQFF
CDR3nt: TGTGCCAGCAGCCCGCAATGGGAGAGCGATGAGCAGTTCTTC

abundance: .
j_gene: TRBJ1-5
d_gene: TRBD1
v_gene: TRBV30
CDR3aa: CAWSFTGGGQPQHF
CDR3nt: TGTGCCTGGAGTTTTACAGGGGGCGGGCAGCCCCAGCATTTT

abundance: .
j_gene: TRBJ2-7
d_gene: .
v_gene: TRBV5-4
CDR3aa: CASSSEKRYEQYF
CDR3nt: TGTGCCAGCAGCAGCGAAAAGCGTTACGAGCAGTACTTC

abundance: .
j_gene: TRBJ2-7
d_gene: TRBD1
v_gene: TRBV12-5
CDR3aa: CASGLGQGTYEQYF
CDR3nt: TGTGCTAGTGGTTTGGGACAGGGAACCTACGAGCAGTACTTC

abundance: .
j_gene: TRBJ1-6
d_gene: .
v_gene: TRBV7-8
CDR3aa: CASSASGGNSPLHF
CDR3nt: TGTGCCAGCAGCGCCTCGGGAGGGAATTCACCCCTCCACTTT

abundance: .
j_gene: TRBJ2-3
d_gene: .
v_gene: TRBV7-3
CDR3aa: CASSLAHGTDTQYF
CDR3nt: TGTGCCAGCAGCCTAGCGCACGGCACAGATACGCAGTATTTT

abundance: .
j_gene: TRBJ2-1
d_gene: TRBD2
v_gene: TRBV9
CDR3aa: CASSVRGLAGGQNEQFF
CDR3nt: TGTGCCAGCAGCGTACGAGGGCTAGCGGGGGGCCAGAATGAGCAGTTCTTC

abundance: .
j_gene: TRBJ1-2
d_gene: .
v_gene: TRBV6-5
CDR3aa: CASSPTGNYGYTF
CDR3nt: TGTGCCAGCAGCCCCACAGGGAACTATGGCTACACCTTC

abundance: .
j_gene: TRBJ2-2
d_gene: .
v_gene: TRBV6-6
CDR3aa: CASRPRGSGELFF
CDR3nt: TGTGCCAGCAGGCCCCGGGGGTCCGGGGAGCTGTTTTTT

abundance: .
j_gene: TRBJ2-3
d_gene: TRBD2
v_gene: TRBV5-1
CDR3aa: CASAVERGATDTQYF
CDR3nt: TGCGCCAGCGCCGTTGAGCGGGGGGCCACAGATACGCAGTATTTT

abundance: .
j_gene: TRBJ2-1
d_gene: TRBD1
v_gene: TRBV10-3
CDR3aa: CATGTGSNEQFF
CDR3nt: TGTGCCACCGGGACAGGGTCCAATGAGCAGTTCTTC

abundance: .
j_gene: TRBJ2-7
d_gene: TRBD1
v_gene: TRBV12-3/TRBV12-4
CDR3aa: CASSRTGADEQYF
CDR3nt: TGTGCCAGCAGTCGGACAGGGGCTGACGAGCAGTACTTC

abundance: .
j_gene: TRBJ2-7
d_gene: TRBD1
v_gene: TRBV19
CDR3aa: CASSISGQGAYEQYF
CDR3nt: TGTGCCAGTAGTATATCCGGACAGGGCGCCTACGAGCAGTACTTC

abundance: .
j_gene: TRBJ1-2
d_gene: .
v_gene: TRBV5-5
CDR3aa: CASSLAARDYGYTF
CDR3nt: TGTGCCAGCAGCTTGGCCGCCAGGGACTATGGCTACACCTTC

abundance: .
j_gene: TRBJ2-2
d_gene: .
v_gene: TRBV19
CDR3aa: CASSLSFLADTGELFF
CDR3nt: TGTGCCAGTAGTCTTTCTTTCCTAGCAGACACCGGGGAGCTGTTTTTT

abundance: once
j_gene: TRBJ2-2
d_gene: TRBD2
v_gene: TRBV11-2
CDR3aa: CASSRGGVGNTGELFF
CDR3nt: TGTGCCAGCAGCCGGGGGGGCGTGGGGAACACCGGGGAGCTGTTTTTT

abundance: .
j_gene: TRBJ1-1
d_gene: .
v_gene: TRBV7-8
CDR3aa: CASSPQRVQGNTEAFF
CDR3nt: TGTGCCAGCAGCCCACAGCGGGTTCAGGGGAACACTGAAGCTTTCTTT

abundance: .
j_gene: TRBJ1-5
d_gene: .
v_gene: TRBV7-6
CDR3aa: CASSLSPPGMGNQPQHF
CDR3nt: TGTGCCAGCAGCTTAAGTCCTCCCGGGATGGGCAATCAGCCCCAGCATTTT

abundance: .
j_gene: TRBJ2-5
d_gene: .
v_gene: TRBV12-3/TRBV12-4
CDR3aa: CASAWGHRETQYF
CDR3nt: TGTGCCAGCGCGTGGGGGCACAGGGAGACCCAGTACTTC

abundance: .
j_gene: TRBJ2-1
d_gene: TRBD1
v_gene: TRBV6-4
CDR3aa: CASRRTGGSSYNEQFF
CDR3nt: TGTGCCAGCAGAAGGACAGGGGGAAGCTCCTACAATGAGCAGTTCTTC

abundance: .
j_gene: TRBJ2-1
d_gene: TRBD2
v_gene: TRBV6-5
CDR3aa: CASNLGGAPFNEQFF
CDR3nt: TGTGCCAGCAACTTGGGAGGGGCCCCTTTCAATGAGCAGTTCTTC

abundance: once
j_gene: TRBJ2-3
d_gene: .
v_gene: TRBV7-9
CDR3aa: CASSSMRTPSTDTQYF
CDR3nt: TGTGCCAGCAGCTCCATGCGTACCCCTAGCACAGATACGCAGTATTTT

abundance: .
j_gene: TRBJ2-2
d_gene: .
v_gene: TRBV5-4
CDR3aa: CASSPEVTGGLTGELFF
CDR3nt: TGTGCCAGCAGCCCAGAAGTTACCGGGGGGCTTACCGGGGAGCTGTTTTTT

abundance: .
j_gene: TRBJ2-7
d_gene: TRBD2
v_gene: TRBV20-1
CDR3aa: CSASLGLAASYEQYF
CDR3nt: TGCAGTGCTAGTCTCGGACTAGCGGCATCCTACGAGCAGTACTTC

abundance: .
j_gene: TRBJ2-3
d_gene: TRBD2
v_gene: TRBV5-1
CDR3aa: CASRGLAGVLDTQYF
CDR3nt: TGCGCCAGCAGGGGACTAGCGGGAGTATTAGATACGCAGTATTTT

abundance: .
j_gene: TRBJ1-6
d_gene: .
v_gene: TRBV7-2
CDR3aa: CASSATPTNSPLHF
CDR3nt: TGTGCCAGCAGCGCAACCCCCACAAATTCACCCCTCCACTTT

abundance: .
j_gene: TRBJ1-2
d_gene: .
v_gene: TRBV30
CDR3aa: CAWRTGRTDGYTF
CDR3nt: TGTGCCTGGAGAACGGGACGGACAGACGGCTACACCTTC

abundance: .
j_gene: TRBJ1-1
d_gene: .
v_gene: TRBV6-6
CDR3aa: CASSWGQLNTEAFF
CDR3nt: TGTGCCAGCAGTTGGGGACAATTGAACACTGAAGCTTTCTTT